This T cell receptor (beta chain) originates from a study of cytomegalovirus exposure and HLA in healthy donors. Study-wide context: Researchers found that roughly 81% of a few hundred genotyped donors fell within the Caucasian-associated ancestry cluster. Findings and caveats of the study: Whilst most TCR sequences proved rare, a subset of public TCRs occurred across many donors. Relative to the roughly 690-donor mean, N-insertions were reportedly fewer in an Asian-associated ancestry cluster in a later analysis. In all likelihood, a cluster of highly shared sequence variants was a sequencing artifact.

This PCR relied on a set of 60 Vbeta primers and 13 Jbeta primers. The protocol was immunoSEQ multiplex PCR, while the TCRdb copy is restricted to in-frame clones and leaves out a portion. The table gives about 150,000 clones; the top ten clones make up about 2% of it. Points on this clone: Its matching antigen is unknown.

The V gene's germline CDR1 is SGDLS and CDR2 YYNGEE. The V gene end was trimmed by 0 bases and the J gene end by 5 bases; junction bases not matched to a gene: 5. The CDR3 sequence is 15 residues long. This clonotype was obtained from a man between 25 and 39 years old in good health and CMV-seronegative. The chain recombines TRBV9 with TRBJ2-5, with 9 nucleotides matching TRBD2. The sequenced material came from PBMCs. CDR3 protein: CASSVDSGRGETQYF. The CDR3 DNA sequence: TGTGCCAGCAGCGTAGATAGCGGGAGAGGGGAGACCCAGTACTTC.